This T cell receptor beta chain was profiled in a study of blood T cell repertoires in COVID-19. As for the study in general: The United States, Italy and Spain were the sources of the acute and convalescent COVID-19 samples. The analysed material was cDNA or gDNA that came from T cells, B-cell-depleted T cells, or PBMCs.

The Seattle patients joined while their infection was active and were tracked longitudinally afterward. Assay used: immunoSEQ multiplex PCR; TCRdb lists only in-frame clones, some missing. The sample yields approximately 330,000 clones, about nine tenths seen once. V was pared by 2 bases and J by 2 bases, with 2 bases of the junction left unmatched. The CDR3 is 14 residues long. Germline CDR1 SGHTA, CDR2 FQGNSA. The sequence was collected from a man younger than 40 with COVID-19, enrolled during active disease. Source material: peripheral blood. This chain connects TRBV7-2 to TRBJ2-7, with TRBD2 matching 8 bases. CDR3 nucleotides: TGTGCCAGCAGCTTAATGGGACTAGCCTACGAGCAGTACTTC. Protein: CASSLMGLAYEQYF.